This is a list of T cell receptor beta chains from one sample in a study of blood T cell repertoires in COVID-19. Data came from immunoSEQ multiplex PCR; TCRdb stores just in-frame clones and leaves some out. The table has over 50,000 clones, about nine tenths seen once. The sequenced material came from peripheral blood. These TCRs come from a human donor in a cohort sampled during active COVID-19. Each CDR3 is given with its conserved first and last residue. The D gene is left open where the match is weak. Some rows have no size entry. The others give once, few or many, or a class for an expanded clone.

TRBV4-3,NA,16,TRBJ2-3,TRBD2,TGCGCCAGCAGCCAAGATCGACGGGGGGGCTCGAATACGCAGTATTTT,CASSQDRRGGSNTQYF
TRBV11-3,NA,14,TRBJ2-3,TRBD2,TGTGCCAGCAGCTCACGGGAGGAGGCAGATACGCAGTATTTT,CASSSREEADTQYF
TRBV7-2,NA,14,TRBJ2-7,TRBD1,TGTGCCAGCAGCGAGCCGGGACAGGGCTACGAGCAGTACTTC,CASSEPGQGYEQYF
TRBV5-1,NA,15,TRBJ1-1,NA,TGCGCCAGCAGCTTTAGCCAAGGCCCCAACACTGAAGCTTTCTTT,CASSFSQGPNTEAFF
TRBV5-6,NA,16,TRBJ2-2,NA,TGTGCCAGCAGCTTGCTTCTCAGGGGCAACACCGGGGAGCTGTTTTTT,CASSLLLRGNTGELFF
TRBV6-5,NA,15,TRBJ1-2,NA,TGTGCCAGCAGTTATGGGTGGGGAGATAACTATGGCTACACCTTC,CASSYGWGDNYGYTF
TRBV7-9,few,15,TRBJ2-7,TRBD1,TGTGCCAGCAGCTTATTTGGGACAGGAACCTACGAGCAGTACTTC,CASSLFGTGTYEQYF
TRBV18,NA,15,TRBJ1-1,TRBD1,TGTGCCAGCTCAGCGGACAGGGGGCCGGTCACTGAAGCTTTCTTT,CASSADRGPVTEAFF
TRBV29-1,NA,13,TRBJ2-7,TRBD1,TGCAGCGGGAGGGGACAGGGATTATACGAGCAGTACTTC,CSGRGQGLYEQYF
TRBV5-1,NA,14,TRBJ1-2,NA,TGCGCCAGCAACTCGGGAGGAGGGGGCTATGGCTACACCTTC,CASNSGGGGYGYTF
TRBV18,NA,15,TRBJ2-2,NA,TGTGCCAGCTCACTGACCCGGCGGGGCACCGGGGAGCTGTTTTTT,CASSLTRRGTGELFF
TRBV28,NA,11,TRBJ2-7,NA,TGTGCCAGCAGCAGAAGATACGAGCAGTACTTC,CASSRRYEQYF
TRBV11-2,once,15,TRBJ2-3,TRBD2,TGTGCCAGCAGCTATAGCGGGAGTGGCACAGATACGCAGTATTTT,CASSYSGSGTDTQYF
TRBV5-1,NA,16,TRBJ1-1,NA,TGCGCCAGCAGCTTGGCTCGATCAGGAATGAACACTGAAGCTTTCTTT,CASSLARSGMNTEAFF
TRBV5-1,NA,13,TRBJ2-5,TRBD1,TGCGCCAGCACGCAGGGGGCGCGGGAGACCCAGTACTTC,CASTQGARETQYF
TRBV7-9,NA,17,TRBJ2-1,NA,TGTGCCAGCAGCTCCCCGACTGGCTCGAGCTCCTACAATGAGCAGTTCTTC,CASSSPTGSSSYNEQFF
TRBV29-1,NA,15,TRBJ2-1,TRBD2,TGCAGCGTCTACGGGACTAGCGGGGGGGTCAATGAGCAGTTCTTC,CSVYGTSGGVNEQFF
TRBV5-1,NA,13,TRBJ1-2,NA,TGCGCCAGCAGCTTAACAGAAAACTATGGCTACACCTTC,CASSLTENYGYTF
TRBV5-1,NA,13,TRBJ2-7,NA,TGCGCCAGCAGAGTCCCAGGGTCGCACGAGCAGTACTTC,CASRVPGSHEQYF
TRBV7-2,NA,14,TRBJ2-5,NA,TGTGCCAGCAGCTTTATGCAGACTTTTGAGACCCAGTACTTC,CASSFMQTFETQYF
TRBV3-1/TRBV3-2,NA,16,TRBJ2-2,NA,TGTGCCAGCAGCCCCACCGGGACTGGGCTCACCGGGGAGCTGTTTTTT,CASSPTGTGLTGELFF
TRBV7-2,NA,15,TRBJ1-5,TRBD1,TGTGCCAGCAGCCTTTTTGGGACAGTCGATCAGCCCCAGCATTTT,CASSLFGTVDQPQHF